These T cell receptor beta chains were read from a single sample in a study of chemoradiotherapy in HPV16-positive cancers. Sequencing was performed with immunoSEQ multiplex PCR; in TCRdb, only in-frame clones are kept and a portion is missing. Among some 3,200 clones listed, 75% to 85% were seen once. The material was tumor tissue, obtained from a patient who underwent chemoradiotherapy. Receptors originate from a human donor with HPV-associated anogenital cancer. CDR3s include the opening cysteine and the closing phenylalanine or tryptophan. A D gene is named only where the DNA matches it firmly. Clone size is not always given. Where it is, it says once, few, many or a class for expanded clones.

clone_size: .; j_call: TRBJ2-3; d_call: TRBD2; cdr3_length: 17; v_call: TRBV5-1; cdr3_aa: CASSLTGGAGGTDTQYF; cdr3_nt: TGCGCCAGCAGCCTAACCGGGGGGGCCGGAGGCACAGATACGCAGTATTTT
clone_size: .; j_call: TRBJ1-2; d_call: .; cdr3_length: 16; v_call: TRBV5-1; cdr3_aa: CASNPLGQAANYGYTF; cdr3_nt: TGCGCCAGCAATCCCCTGGGGCAGGCAGCTAACTATGGCTACACCTTC
clone_size: .; j_call: TRBJ1-1; d_call: TRBD1; cdr3_length: 13; v_call: TRBV7-3; cdr3_aa: CASSTTGLGEAFF; cdr3_nt: TGTGCCAGCAGCACGACAGGGTTAGGTGAAGCTTTCTTT
clone_size: .; j_call: TRBJ2-7; d_call: TRBD1; cdr3_length: 13; v_call: TRBV27; cdr3_aa: CASSGTGDYEQYF; cdr3_nt: TGTGCCAGCTCCGGGACAGGGGACTACGAGCAGTACTTC
clone_size: .; j_call: TRBJ1-6; d_call: TRBD1; cdr3_length: 14; v_call: TRBV5-1; cdr3_aa: CASSLGQGASPLHF; cdr3_nt: TGCGCCAGCAGCTTAGGGCAGGGGGCTTCACCCCTCCACTTT
clone_size: .; j_call: TRBJ1-6; d_call: TRBD1; cdr3_length: 15; v_call: TRBV18; cdr3_aa: CASSQIGQGESPLHF; cdr3_nt: TGTGCCAGCTCTCAAATCGGACAGGGGGAATCACCCCTCCACTTT
clone_size: .; j_call: TRBJ2-2; d_call: TRBD2; cdr3_length: 16; v_call: TRBV6-5; cdr3_aa: CASSYPSGRNTGELFF; cdr3_nt: TGTGCCAGCAGTTACCCCAGCGGGAGGAACACCGGGGAGCTGTTTTTT
clone_size: few; j_call: TRBJ2-3; d_call: TRBD2; cdr3_length: 17; v_call: TRBV5-1; cdr3_aa: CASSFGASGGSTDTQYF; cdr3_nt: TGCGCCAGCAGCTTCGGGGCTAGCGGAGGCAGCACAGATACGCAGTATTTT
clone_size: .; j_call: TRBJ2-3; d_call: .; cdr3_length: 15; v_call: TRBV2; cdr3_aa: CASSPILHHTDTQYF; cdr3_nt: TGTGCCAGCAGTCCCATACTTCACCACACAGATACGCAGTATTTT
clone_size: .; j_call: TRBJ2-3; d_call: .; cdr3_length: 17; v_call: TRBV7-9; cdr3_aa: CASSSPVDSPGTDTQYF; cdr3_nt: TGTGCCAGCAGCTCACCCGTGGACAGTCCTGGCACAGATACGCAGTATTTT
clone_size: few; j_call: TRBJ1-1; d_call: .; cdr3_length: 15; v_call: TRBV6-6; cdr3_aa: CASSSNTRGNTEAFF; cdr3_nt: TGTGCCAGCAGCTCAAACACCAGGGGTAACACTGAAGCTTTCTTT
clone_size: .; j_call: TRBJ1-3; d_call: .; cdr3_length: 15; v_call: TRBV7-9; cdr3_aa: CASSSLSVSGNTIYF; cdr3_nt: TGTGCCAGCAGCTCTCTCTCGGTCTCTGGAAACACCATATATTTT
clone_size: once; j_call: TRBJ2-1; d_call: TRBD2; cdr3_length: 16; v_call: TRBV29-1; cdr3_aa: CSVVLRAGGLGGEQFF; cdr3_nt: TGCAGCGTTGTCCTTAGGGCGGGGGGGCTAGGTGGTGAGCAGTTCTTC
clone_size: once; j_call: TRBJ1-6; d_call: TRBD1; cdr3_length: 16; v_call: TRBV28; cdr3_aa: CASRTTGGSYNSPLHF; cdr3_nt: TGTGCCAGCAGAACGACAGGGGGCTCCTATAATTCACCCCTCCACTTT
clone_size: .; j_call: TRBJ2-6; d_call: .; cdr3_length: 16; v_call: TRBV27; cdr3_aa: CASSFVPDSGANVLTF; cdr3_nt: TGTGCCAGCAGTTTTGTACCAGACTCTGGGGCCAACGTCCTGACTTTC
clone_size: .; j_call: TRBJ1-5; d_call: .; cdr3_length: 14; v_call: TRBV2; cdr3_aa: CASMIQGSNQPQHF; cdr3_nt: TGTGCCAGCATGATACAGGGTAGCAATCAGCCCCAGCATTTT
clone_size: .; j_call: TRBJ2-1; d_call: .; cdr3_length: 13; v_call: TRBV7-6; cdr3_aa: CASSHGTIREQFF; cdr3_nt: TGTGCCAGCAGCCACGGGACAATTCGGGAGCAGTTCTTC
clone_size: .; j_call: TRBJ2-7; d_call: .; cdr3_length: 15; v_call: TRBV21-1; cdr3_aa: CASSKGKGKDYEQYF; cdr3_nt: TGTGCCAGCAGCAAAGGGAAGGGAAAGGACTACGAGCAGTACTTC
clone_size: .; j_call: TRBJ1-2; d_call: TRBD1; cdr3_length: 11; v_call: TRBV29-1; cdr3_aa: CSDQGARGYTF; cdr3_nt: TGCAGCGACCAGGGGGCTCGGGGCTACACCTTC
clone_size: once; j_call: TRBJ2-1; d_call: .; cdr3_length: 17; v_call: TRBV21-1; cdr3_aa: CASSKPGVLSSYNEQFF; cdr3_nt: TGTGCCAGCAGCAAACCTGGAGTCCTGAGCTCCTACAATGAGCAGTTCTTC
clone_size: .; j_call: TRBJ1-2; d_call: .; cdr3_length: 17; v_call: TRBV7-9; cdr3_aa: CASSSRQTHLAFYGYTF; cdr3_nt: TGTGCCAGCAGCTCTCGACAGACGCATCTTGCCTTCTATGGCTACACCTTC
clone_size: once; j_call: TRBJ1-2; d_call: .; cdr3_length: 13; v_call: TRBV11-2; cdr3_aa: CASSSGHNYGYTF; cdr3_nt: TGTGCCAGCAGCTCCGGACACAACTATGGCTACACCTTC